Following are 10 T cell receptor beta chains from one sample sequenced in a study of blood T cell repertoires in COVID-19 (TCRdb year 2020). Library preparation was by the immunoSEQ multiplex PCR assay. Sourced from immuneACCESS, this table was stored by TCRdb with only in-frame sequences that have V and J called. A share of the clones is absent; for the studies checked, an unresolved V gene accounts for under half, and the remainder has no known explanation. This sample has tens of thousands of clones in its table, and roughly 78% of those were observed once. The ten largest clones capture around 25% of the sample. The sample comprised peripheral blood. The receptor set was obtained from a man in his 70s with acute or convalescent COVID-19.

The chain carries TRBV2 and TRBJ2-2; D is possibly TRBD1 (6 bases). V gave up 7 bases and J gave up 0 bases, with 12 bases separating them. This CDR3 region has 15 residues. Germline V gene lookup returns CDR1 SNHLY and CDR2 FYNNEI. CDR3 amino acids: CASTPQGTNTGELFF. CDR3 coding DNA: TGTGCCAGCACCCCACAGGGTACGAACACCGGGGAGCTGTTTTTT.

The rearrangement joins TRBV29-1 to TRBJ1-1; D gene unclear. The CDR3 is 14 residues long. The germline V and J ends were trimmed by 3 bases and 6 bases, with 17 bases remaining between them. Per the germline V gene, CDR1 is SQVTM and CDR2 is ANQGSEA. The CDR3 DNA reads as TGCAGCGTTGAGTCTCCCCCAGAGGGCGCTGAAGCTTTCTTT. This translates into CSVESPPEGAEAFF.

The chain joins TRBV28 to TRBJ2-3; TRBD2 matches 8 bases. Germline values: CDR1 MDHEN, CDR2 SYDVKM. Trimming took 4 bases from V and 4 from J; bases not matched to a gene: 7. The CDR3 is 15 residues long. Here the CDR3 DNA reads TGTGCCAGCAGTTCTCCGGGACTAGTCGCAGATACGCAGTATTTT. This translates into CASSSPGLVADTQYF.

The rearrangement joins TRBV27 to TRBJ2-3; maybe TRBD1 (5 bases). Germline V gene lookup returns CDR1 MNHEY and CDR2 SMNVEV (reference sequence). V was pared by 6 bases and J by 1 base, with 8 bases between. CDR3 length: 13 amino acids. CDR3 protein: CASRSTGTDTQYF. The CDR3 region has the DNA TGTGCCAGCAGATCGACAGGCACAGATACGCAGTATTTT.

This clone was picked up one time. The J gene is TRBJ2-2, the V gene TRBV5-1, with D tentatively TRBD2 (6 bases). Germline V lookup: CDR1 SGHRS, CDR2 YFSETQ. Trimming removed 6 bases at V and 3 bases at J, with 18 bases between. The CDR3 extends over 16 amino acids. The CDR3, as DNA: TGCGCCAGCACCCGACGGGGGATTATGGACACCGGGGAGCTGTTTTTT. Translated: CASTRRGIMDTGELFF.

This clone occurred a few times. This CDR3 reads CASSQDPPGGPATLDTQYF. CDR3 in DNA: TGCGCCAGCAGCCAAGATCCGCCGGGAGGGCCTGCCACCCTAGATACGCAGTATTTT. The V and J genes are TRBV4-3 and TRBJ2-3; 8 bases map to TRBD2. Germline V CDR1 and CDR2: LGHNA, YSLEER. The CDR3 contains 19 residues. V shed 0 bases and J 5 bases; nucleotides not matched to a gene: 16.

The chain has TRBV19 and TRBJ2-7, with 14 bases lining up with TRBD2. V was pared by 5 bases and J by 2 bases, with 14 bases of the junction left unmatched. This CDR3 is 19 amino acids long. Germline V gene sequence: CDR1 LNHDA, CDR2 SQIVND (reference sequence). The chain's CDR3 is CASSHRTGTSGSRPYEQYF. The CDR3 DNA reads TGTGCCAGTAGTCACCGGACAGGGACTAGCGGGAGTAGGCCCTACGAGCAGTACTTC.

This chain uses TRBV5-1 with TRBJ1-4, with TRBD1 matching over 8 bases. The CDR3 runs 13 residues. CDR1 is SGHRS and CDR2 is YFSETQ in the germline V gene. V lost 7 bases, J lost 4 bases, and 3 bases stayed unmatched. CDR3 loop: CASAGGGNEKLFF. CDR3 DNA sequence: TGCGCCAGCGCAGGGGGCGGTAATGAAAAACTGTTTTTT.

This clone was counted once. This chain uses TRBV27 with TRBJ2-7; 10 bases match TRBD1. With 6 bases clipped from V and 4 bases from J, the junction kept 9 bases outside the gene matches. The germline V gene encodes CDR1 MNHEY and CDR2 SMNVEV (reference sequence). The CDR3 is 15 amino acids. The CDR3, as DNA: TGTGCCAGCAGGTTTTACCGGGACAGGGGTTACGAGCAGTACTTC. This encodes CASRFYRDRGYEQYF.

The chain employs TRBV6-5 and TRBJ2-1; possible D gene TRBD1, 5 bases. The ends were cut back, 3 bases at V and 6 bases at J, with 18 bases in the middle. In germline, CDR1 is MNHEY, CDR2 SVGAGI. There are 16 residues in the CDR3. CDR3 DNA: TGTGCCAGCAGTTATCTGACAGTGGCCCACCTCAATGAGCAGTTCTTC. Protein product: CASSYLTVAHLNEQFF.